Below, 26 T cell receptor beta chains from the same sample are listed, as sequenced in a study of T cells in Graves' hyperthyroidism and ophthalmopathy. RNA transcripts were the template for amplifying TCR beta CDR3 regions. TCR CDR3 underwent first-round RT-PCR with the HTBI primer set. In TCRdb, the multiplex PCR reads were re-called with MiXCR into one record per CDR3 protein. This sample has about 610,000 distinct CDR3 sequences, with about 45% found just once. The sample taken for sequencing was peripheral blood or thyroid tissue (not recorded which). These receptors were obtained from a young woman with Graves' hyperthyroidism.

There are many counts of this clonotype. This sequence joins TRBV4-3 and TRBJ2-7; the D is unclear. The CDR3 consists of 13 residues. Germline values: CDR1 LGHNA, CDR2 YSLEER. The V gene lost 2 bases and the J gene lost 2 bases, with 7 bases spanning the gap. Here the CDR3 reads CASSQSIAYEQYF. As DNA, the CDR3 is TGCGCCAGCAGCCAATCCATCGCCTACGAGCAGTACTTC.

There are many counts of this clonotype. The V gene is TRBV7-8, the J gene TRBJ1-1, with TRBD1 as a possible D gene (6 bases). This CDR3 has 11 residues. V lost 4 bases and J 11 bases, leaving 11 bases between the germline ends. Per germline, CDR1 SGHVS and CDR2 FQNEAQ. CDR3 in DNA: TGTGCCAGCAGCTCAGGGGTGGGCGCTTTCTTT. The encoded protein is CASSSGVGAFF.

The chain employs TRBV7-8 and TRBJ2-7; TRBD2 matches 9 bases. V shed 7 bases and J 6 bases; nucleotides not matched to a gene: 16. Germline CDR1 SGHVS, CDR2 FQNEAQ. This CDR3 has 16 residues. CDR3 coding DNA: TGTGCCAGCACCCCCTTCCTGGCGGGAGGGCCCGTCGAGCAGTACTTC. Translating gives CASTPFLAGGPVEQYF. Drawing the rest from reference TRBV7-8 and TRBJ2-7, the complete variable domain is GAGVSQSPRYKVAKRGQDVALRCDPISGHVSLFWYQQALGQGPEFLTYFQNEAQLDKSGLPSDRFFAERPEGSVSTLKIQRTQQEDSAVYLCASTPFLAGGPVEQYFGPGTRLTVT.

Regarding this clonotype: This may stem from a read error, because a much larger clone lies one nucleotide away. This CDR3 is missing its conserved last phenylalanine or tryptophan, likely due to a read error. The chain joins TRBV19 to TRBJ2-2; 12 bases align to TRBD2. Per the germline V gene, CDR1 is LNHDA and CDR2 is SQIVND (reference sequence). The CDR3 runs 17 residues. Trimming cost V 5 bases and J 4 bases; bases outside gene matches: 8. CDR3 nucleotide sequence: TGTGCCAGTAGTGGGCTAGCGGGAGGGCCTGGCACCGGGGAGCTGTTTCTT. This translates into CASSGLAGGPGTGELFL.

In its sample, this clonotype was seen a few times. The chain has TRBV6-2 or TRBV6-3 and TRBJ1-1; D unresolved. CDR1 is MNHEY and CDR2 is SVGEGT in the germline V gene. Trimming removed 7 bases at V and 4 bases at J, with 16 bases between. This CDR3 is built from 14 residues. The CDR3 loop reads CASNTRRLITEAFF. CDR3 in DNA: TGTGCCAGCAATACAAGACGGCTGATCACTGAAGCTTTCTTT.

To note about this clonotype: A read error is possible here, since a much larger clone lies one base away. The DNA of the CDR3 is TGTGCCAGCAGCTTGGGACTAGCGGGAGTAGTAGTCGGGGAGCTGTTTTTT. Residues: CASSLGLAGVVVGELFF. The rearrangement links TRBV7-3 to TRBJ2-2, with 14 bases lining up with TRBD2. The CDR3 consists of 17 residues. CDR1 SGHTA and CDR2 FQGTGA come from the germline V gene. The junction had 7 bases not matched to a gene; V was cut back by 3 bases and J by 7 bases.

This clonotype was picked up many times. The genes are TRBV6-2 or TRBV6-3 and TRBJ1-5, with 9 bases matching TRBD1. Germline CDR1 reads MNHEY; CDR2 reads SVGEGT. With V trimmed by 7 bases and J by 3 bases, 10 bases remained unmatched. This CDR3 is 16 amino acids long. As DNA, the CDR3 is TGTGCCAGCACCCACTCGGACAGGGGATCCAATCAGCCCCAGCATTTT. Amino acids: CASTHSDRGSNQPQHF.

Concerning this clonotype itself: A much bigger clone sits one base away, suggesting this may be a read error. The chain uses TRBV7-2 and TRBJ1-1; D unclear. The CDR3 runs to 14 residues. V gave up 6 bases and J gave up 4 bases, with 15 bases separating them. Germline values: CDR1 SGHTA, CDR2 FQGNSA. DNA for the CDR3: TGTGCCAGCAGTACCTCCGGCGGTAGCACTGAAGCTTTCTTT. Translating gives CASSTSGGSTEAFF. Using reference TRBV7-2 and TRBJ1-1 for the parts outside the CDR3, the full variable domain is GAGVSQSPSNKVTEKGKDVELRCDPISGHTALYWYRQSLGQGLEFLIYFQGNSAPDKSGLPSDRFSAERTGGSVSTLTIQRTQQEDSAVYLCASSTSGGSTEAFFGQGTRLTVV.

This clonotype was counted at least ten times. The J gene is TRBJ2-7, the V gene TRBV15, with 8 nucleotides matching TRBD1. Germline CDR1 reads LNHNV; CDR2 reads YYDKDF (reference sequence). Trimming took 1 base from V and 4 from J; bases not matched to a gene: 6. The CDR3 is made up of 15 amino acids. The CDR3, as DNA: TGTGCCACCAGCAGAGTTGGACAGGGCTCGTACGAGCAGTACTTC. Protein sequence: CATSRVGQGSYEQYF.

Comment on this clonotype: The CDR3 ends on some other residue instead of the conserved phenylalanine or tryptophan, so this is likely a read error. The limits of the CDR3 on the DNA are not certain, so only TCRdb's listed CDR3 is given. This chain connects TRBV20-1 to TRBJ1-3. The CDR3 is 12 residues long, ends included. Germline loops: CDR1 DFQATT, CDR2 SNEGSKA (reference sequence). CDR3 residues: CSARGLAGGPST.

This clonotype was counted many times. CDR3 in amino acids: CASSSRQGMVKTQYF. Written as DNA, the CDR3 is TGTGCCAGCAGCTCTCGACAGGGCATGGTAAAGACCCAGTACTTC. This chain joins TRBV7-9 and TRBJ2-5, with 7 bases fitting TRBD1. CDR3 size: 15 residues. CDR1 is SEHNR and CDR2 is FQNEAQ in the germline V gene (reference sequence). Unmatched junction bases numbered 11, after V lost 4 bases and J lost 6 bases.

The rearrangement links TRBV20-1 to TRBJ2-3; D is undetermined. Germline V gives CDR1 DFQATT, CDR2 SNEGSKA (reference sequence). V was cut by 2 bases and J by 0 bases, with 6 bases left in between. The CDR3 has 13 residues. The CDR3 loop reads CSARLSSTDTQYF. In DNA form, the CDR3 reads TGCAGTGCTAGATTGAGTAGCACAGATACGCAGTATTTT.

The genes are TRBV7-2 and TRBJ2-5, with 8 bases fitting TRBD1. There are 14 residues in the CDR3. Germline values: CDR1 SGHTA, CDR2 FQGNSA. V lost 3 bases and J lost 5; bases outside the gene matches: 5. The CDR3 is CASSFRTGMETQYF. In nucleotides, the CDR3 is TGTGCCAGCAGCTTCCGGACAGGGATGGAGACCCAGTACTTC.

A word on this clonotype: A read error may explain this, as a much larger clone is one base away. The rearrangement uses TRBV2 and TRBJ2-7; 8 bases map to TRBD2. This CDR3 is 14 amino acids long. The trim removed 7 bases at V and 8 bases at J, leaving 13 bases unmatched. Germline V gives CDR1 SNHLY, CDR2 FYNNEI. This CDR3 reads CASTPGLASHQQYF. Written as DNA, the CDR3 is TGTGCCAGCACCCCCGGACTAGCTAGCCACCAGCAGTACTTC. Looking up the rest from reference TRBV2 and TRBJ2-7 gives the full variable domain: EPEVTQTPSHQVTQMGQEVILRCVPISNHLYFYWYRQILGQKVEFLVSFYNNEISEKSEIFDDQFSVERPDGSNFTLKIRSTKLEDSAMYFCASTPGLASHQQYFGPGTRLTVT.

This chain uses TRBV10-3 with TRBJ1-6, with D possibly being TRBD1 (5 bases). Germline loops: CDR1 ENHRY, CDR2 SYGVKD. The V and J ends lost 4 bases and 6 bases respectively, with 7 bases between them. The length of the CDR3 is 13 residues. The CDR3 region is CAISGQFNSPLHF. In DNA form, the CDR3 reads TGTGCCATCAGTGGACAGTTTAATTCACCCCTCCACTTT.

This chain links TRBV7-3 with TRBJ2-7; TRBD2 aligns across 8 bases. Per the germline V gene, CDR1 is SGHTA and CDR2 is FQGTGA. With 5 bases clipped from V and 4 bases from J, the junction kept 7 bases outside the gene matches. The CDR3 has 14 residues. The CDR3 reads CASSQDEREYEQYF. The CDR3 DNA reads as TGTGCCAGCAGCCAAGATGAGCGGGAGTACGAGCAGTACTTC.

The table lists this clonotype with many counts. V and J are TRBV19 and TRBJ2-5, with TRBD2 identical over 7 bases. With 3 bases clipped from V and 5 bases from J, the junction kept 6 bases outside the gene matches. Germline V gene lookup returns CDR1 LNHDA and CDR2 SQIVND (reference sequence). CDR3 length equals 14 residues. CDR3 nucleotide sequence: TGTGCCAGTAGTATTGCGTTGCGGGAGGAGACCCAGTACTTC. It translates to CASSIALREETQYF.

J is TRBJ1-1 and V is TRBV15, with no clear D. CDR3 length: 14 residues. Trimming left V 3 bases short and J 4 bases short, with 12 bases between. Germline CDR1 reads LNHNV; CDR2 reads YYDKDF (reference sequence). CDR3 sequence: CATSSLSRSTEAFF. CDR3 DNA: TGTGCCACCAGCAGCTTGTCCAGGAGCACTGAAGCTTTCTTT.

The rearrangement links TRBV6-5 to TRBJ2-7, with 9 nucleotides matching TRBD1. With 2 bases clipped from V and 3 bases from J, the junction kept 5 bases outside the gene matches. There are 15 residues in the CDR3. In germline, CDR1 is MNHEY, CDR2 SVGAGI. The DNA for the CDR3 is TGTGCCAGCAGTTACGGGACAGGGTATGGCTACGAGCAGTACTTC. It yields the protein CASSYGTGYGYEQYF.

This clonotype was detected ten times or more. The genes are TRBV7-8 and TRBJ2-7; weak D call: TRBD2 (5 bases). The V end lost 2 bases, the J end lost 7 bases, and 15 bases lay between the germline ends. CDR1 and CDR2 (germline): SGHVS, FQNEAQ. The CDR3 spans 14 residues. Here the CDR3 reads CASSLLFKPGEQYF. CDR3 sequence (DNA): TGTGCCAGCAGCTTACTGTTCAAGCCGGGGGAGCAGTACTTC.

The chain couples TRBV29-1 to TRBJ2-5; D is uncertain. The CDR3 runs to 15 residues. The V and J ends lost 7 bases and 2 bases respectively, with 20 bases between them. Germline CDR1 SQVTM, CDR2 ANQGSEA. The chain's CDR3 is CSAEDRYSGQETQYF. For the CDR3, the DNA is TGCAGCGCTGAGGATCGGTACAGTGGACAAGAGACCCAGTACTTC.

The CDR3 reads CASRGSIGLSPEAFF. The CDR3, as DNA: TGTGCCAGCCGTGGGTCGATAGGGTTGAGCCCTGAAGCTTTCTTT. V is TRBV7-2 and J is TRBJ1-1; D gene unclear. This CDR3 contains 15 residues. The V and J ends lost 8 bases and 6 bases respectively, with 22 bases between them. Per germline, CDR1 SGHTA and CDR2 FQGNSA.

V gene TRBV7-2 combines with J gene TRBJ1-4; 9 nucleotides line up with TRBD1. The length of the CDR3 is 15 residues. The V and J ends lost 5 bases and 10 bases, in that order; junction bases with no gene match: 11. CDR1 SGHTA and CDR2 FQGNSA come from the germline V gene. CDR3 nucleotides: TGTGCCAGCAGCCCCGACCAGGACAGGGGTGGAAAACTGTTTTTT. It codes for CASSPDQDRGGKLFF.

With respect to this clonotype: A much larger clone differs from this one at a single base, so this may be a read error. V and J are TRBV4-2 and TRBJ2-5, with a weak D call TRBD2 (6 bases). Per the germline V gene, CDR1 is LGHNA and CDR2 is YNFKEQ. The CDR3 has 15 amino acids. The CDR3 DNA reads TGTGCCAACAGCCAGGGCCGTCGGGAGTTCGAGACCCAGTACTTC. This codes for CANSQGRREFETQYF.

This clonotype was observed at least ten times. This chain joins TRBV12-3 or TRBV12-4 and TRBJ1-2; TRBD1 might be the D (6 bases). The CDR3 runs to 13 residues. V lost 4 bases to trimming and J lost 8 bases, with 14 bases between them. This CDR3 is CASSSQGSDGYTF. CDR3 DNA: TGTGCCAGCAGTTCACAGGGAAGTGACGGCTACACCTTC.

This clonotype was seen ten or more times. This chain's CDR3 is CASSLLAGGAEQYF. The CDR3 DNA reads as TGTGCCAGCAGCCTTCTAGCGGGTGGGGCCGAGCAGTACTTC. The rearrangement joins TRBV6-5 to TRBJ2-7; 8 bases fit TRBD2. Germline trimming cut 6 bases from V and 6 bases from J; bases unmatched to any gene: 10. This CDR3 has 14 amino acids. Germline assignment: CDR1 MNHEY and CDR2 SVGAGI.